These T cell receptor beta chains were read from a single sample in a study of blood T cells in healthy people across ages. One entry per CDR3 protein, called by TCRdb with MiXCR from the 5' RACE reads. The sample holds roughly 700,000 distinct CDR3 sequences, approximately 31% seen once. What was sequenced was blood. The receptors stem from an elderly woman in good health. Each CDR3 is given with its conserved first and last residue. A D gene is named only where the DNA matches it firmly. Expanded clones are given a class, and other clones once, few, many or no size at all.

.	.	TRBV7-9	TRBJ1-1	CASSRGTGYTEAFF	TGTGCCAGCAGCCGGGGAACAGGGTACACTGAAGCTTTCTTT
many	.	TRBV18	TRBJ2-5	CASSPLDRSKETQYF	TGTGCCAGCTCACCACTCGACAGGTCGAAAGAGACCCAGTACTTC
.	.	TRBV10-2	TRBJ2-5	CASSESVGSQYF	TGCGCCAGCAGTGAGTCGGTTGGTAGCCAGTACTTC
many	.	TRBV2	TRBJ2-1	CASSSSTAGSSYNEQFF	TGTGCCAGCAGTTCGAGCACGGCGGGGAGCTCCTACAATGAGCAGTTCTTC
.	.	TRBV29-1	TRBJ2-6	CSVSSRGGANVLTF	TGCAGCGTTAGTTCCCGTGGAGGGGCCAACGTCCTGACTTTC
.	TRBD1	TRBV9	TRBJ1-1	CASSPTGVRSTEAFF	TGTGCCAGCAGCCCCACAGGGGTTAGGAGCACTGAAGCTTTCTTT
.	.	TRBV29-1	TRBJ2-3	CSVDSPGTDTQYF	TGCAGCGTTGACTCGCCAGGGACAGATACGCAGTATTTT
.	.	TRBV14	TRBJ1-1	CASSQGRDWGMNTEAFF	TGTGCCAGCAGCCAAGGTCGGGACTGGGGCATGAACACTGAAGCTTTCTTT
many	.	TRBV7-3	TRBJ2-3	CASSLTTSNTQYF	TGTGCCAGCAGCTTAACGACATCGAATACGCAGTATTTT
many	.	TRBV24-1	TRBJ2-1	CATSDVGALNEQFF	TGTGCCACCAGTGATGTAGGGGCTCTGAATGAGCAGTTCTTC
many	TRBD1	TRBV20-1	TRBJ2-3	CSARFGQGGSDTQYF	TGCAGTGCTAGATTTGGACAGGGTGGGTCAGATACGCAGTATTTT
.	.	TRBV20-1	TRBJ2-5	CSASDDRGGETQYF	TGCAGTGCTAGTGACGACAGGGGAGGGGAGACCCAGTACTTC
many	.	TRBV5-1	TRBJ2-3	CASAPGGGPDTQYF	TGCGCCAGCGCCCCCGGGGGAGGCCCAGATACGCAGTATTTT
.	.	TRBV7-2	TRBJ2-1	CASSPKGRIEQFF	TGTGCCAGCAGCCCCAAGGGCCGTATTGAGCAGTTCTTC
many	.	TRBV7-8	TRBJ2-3	CASSPRGPGVGDQPDTQYF	TGTGCCAGCAGCCCCCGAGGCCCCGGGGTCGGGGACCAACCAGATACGCAGTATTTT
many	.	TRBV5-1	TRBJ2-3	CASRWDPSTDTQYF	TGCGCCAGCAGGTGGGACCCGAGCACAGATACGCAGTATTTT
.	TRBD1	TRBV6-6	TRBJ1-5	CASSYSERGPDRPQHF	TGTGCCAGCAGTTACTCGGAGAGGGGGCCGGATCGGCCCCAGCATTTT
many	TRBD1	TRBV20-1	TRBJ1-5	CSARVSGQVSGQPQHF	TGCAGTGCTAGAGTTTCGGGACAGGTCTCAGGGCAGCCCCAGCATTTT
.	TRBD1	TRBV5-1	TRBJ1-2	CASSGGDSTWYGYTF	TGCGCCAGCAGCGGAGGGGACAGTACTTGGTATGGCTACACCTTC
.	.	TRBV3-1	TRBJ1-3	CASSQMGSAGNTIYF	TGTGCCAGCAGCCAAATGGGATCTGCTGGAAACACCATATATTTT
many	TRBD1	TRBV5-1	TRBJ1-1	CASQGGAGNTEAFF	TGCGCCAGTCAGGGGGGTGCGGGAAACACTGAAGCTTTCTTT
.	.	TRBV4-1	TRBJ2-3	CASSQERGDPDTQYF	TGCGCCAGCAGCCAAGAGCGGGGCGACCCAGATACGCAGTATTTT
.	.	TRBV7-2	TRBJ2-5	CASSSRPYEQDF	TGTGCCAGTTCTTCTCGACCCTACGAGCAGGACTTC
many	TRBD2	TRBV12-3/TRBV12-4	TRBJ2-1	CASRNLAGGYNEQFF	TGTGCCAGCAGAAACCTAGCGGGGGGTTACAATGAGCAGTTCTTC
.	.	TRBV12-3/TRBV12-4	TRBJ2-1	CASRGRRSNEQFF	TGTGCCAGCAGGGGGCGGAGGAGTAATGAGCAGTTCTTC
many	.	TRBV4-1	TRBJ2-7	CASSQGGTDYEQYF	TGCGCCAGCAGCCAAGGAGGCACAGACTACGAGCAGTACTTC
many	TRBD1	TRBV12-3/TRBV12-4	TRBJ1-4	CASSSDRGLVREKLFF	TGTGCCAGCAGTTCGGACAGGGGGCTGGTCCGCGAAAAACTGTTTTTT
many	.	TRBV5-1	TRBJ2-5	CASSDPGVQETQYF	TGCGCCAGCAGCGACCCGGGAGTCCAAGAGACCCAGTACTTC
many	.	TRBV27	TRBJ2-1	CASSPTQGYNEQFF	TGTGCCAGCAGTCCAACCCAGGGATACAATGAGCAGTTCTTC
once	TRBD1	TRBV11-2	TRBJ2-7	CASSLDGQGIYEQYF	TGTGCCAGCAGCTTAGATGGACAGGGAATTTACGAGCAGTACTTC
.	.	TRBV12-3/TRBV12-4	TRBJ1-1	CASRLSGGTEAFF	TGTGCCAGCAGACTCTCCGGGGGCACTGAAGCTTTCTTT
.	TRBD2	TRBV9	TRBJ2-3	CASSVRPTSGATDTQYF	TGTGCCAGCAGCGTGCGACCCACTAGCGGGGCCACAGATACGCAGTATTTT
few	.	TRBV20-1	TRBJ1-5	CSAQVLGGEYSNQPQHF	TGCAGTGCTCAGGTATTGGGGGGCGAGTATAGCAATCAGCCCCAGCATTTT
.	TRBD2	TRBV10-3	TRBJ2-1	CAISESSSGRADEQFF	TGTGCCATCAGTGAGTCGTCTAGCGGGAGGGCCGATGAGCAGTTCTTC
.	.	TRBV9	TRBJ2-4	CASSKEARGGLAKNIQYF	TGTGCCAGCAGCAAAGAGGCCCGAGGGGGACTAGCCAAAAACATTCAGTACTTC
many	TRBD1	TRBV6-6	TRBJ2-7	CASRQPDRVTEQYF	TGTGCCAGCAGACAACCTGACAGGGTAACCGAGCAGTACTTC
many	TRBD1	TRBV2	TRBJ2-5	CASRGDRRAGETQYF	TGTGCCAGCCGAGGGGACAGAAGGGCGGGTGAGACCCAGTACTTC
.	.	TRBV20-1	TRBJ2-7	CSARGPGTYEQYF	TGCAGTGCTAGAGGTCCGGGAACCTACGAGCAGTACTTC
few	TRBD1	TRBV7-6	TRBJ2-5	CASSPWDRARETQYF	TGTGCCAGCAGCCCATGGGACAGGGCGAGGGAGACCCAGTACTTC
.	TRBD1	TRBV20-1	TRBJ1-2	CSAPKTGGNYGYTF	TGCAGTGCTCCTAAGACAGGGGGCAACTATGGCTACACCTTC